The source of this T cell receptor (beta chain) is a study of regulatory T cells in long-lasting Graves disease (dated by TCRdb to 2020 to 2023). Regarding the complete study: Newly diagnosed Graves' disease patients had taken antithyroid drugs for less than 3 months. Patients with persistent Graves' disease were compared with patients with newly diagnosed Graves' disease using TCR sequencing and RNA sequencing of peripheral blood. The study took place in China and was registered as a clinical trial. A total of 35 or so samples were covered by TCR sequencing, comprising some 13 persistent and around 20 newly diagnosed Graves' disease patients. Points the paper makes about the study in general: Persistent Graves' disease patients showed lower TCR Shannon entropy and fewer highly expanded clones than newly diagnosed patients, suggesting clonal expansion. Sequencing and analysis were restricted to the TCR beta chain. The study examined only peripheral blood because the primary lesion, thyroid tissue, could not be accessed. More public clonotypes were shared among persistent patients (fewer than 3,000) than among newly diagnosed patients (over 900). Preferential use of TRBV28, TRBJ1-2 and TRBJ2-5 was observed in persistent disease, whereas TRBV20-1 and TRBJ2-1 were favored in newly diagnosed disease. The small sample size was acknowledged by the authors as a limitation that may reduce accuracy.

Library generation was performed with multiplex PCR. Sequencing relied on an Illumina HiSeq 4000. To build TCR beta libraries, CDR3 regions were amplified by Arm-PCR using iRepertoire HTBI primers. Before sequencing, the PCR products underwent gel purification. On the study's bioinformatics: Gene usage analysis of CDR3 amino acid clonotypes used the approximately 62 TRBV and 12 to 15 TRBJ segments found across samples. COPE and FqMerger were used to merge the filtered high-quality paired reads into contigs. BLAST was used to align contigs to IMGT TRBV, TRBD and TRBJ reference genes, with CDR3 defined following IMGT. Any clonotype with a frequency above 0.1% was counted as a highly expanded clone. Shannon entropy served as the measure of repertoire diversity, while the Gini coefficient captured V-J evenness. Clonotypes shared by more than one individual were considered public. The public reads were run again by TCRdb, first through fastp at Q25 and then through MiXCR, and only productive beta chains were kept. Entries are consolidated by CDR3 protein sequence, retaining the most common genes and DNA. These V and J calls originate from TCRdb's pipeline instead of the authors' own analysis. The sample yields around 400,000 distinct CDR3 sequences; about 10% were counted once. The ten largest make up approximately 17% of the sample.

This clonotype showed up just a few times. The antigen it binds to is not known. Base-call qualities are not available, and no considerably larger clone is one nucleotide away. The time point label of this sample denotes: newly diagnosed GD, antithyroid drugs for less than 3 months. For both TCR sequencing and RNA sequencing, RNA was extracted from PBMCs in TRIzol. The diagnosis of Graves' disease was made according to American Thyroid Association guidelines. Recruitment of patients was carried out at an endocrinology department in Xi'an, China. Each patient gave 9 to 10 milliliters of peripheral blood, collected in an EDTA anticoagulant tube. Ficoll Paque Plus density gradient separation was used to isolate PBMCs, and no further T cell sorting was performed. An Agilent 2100 Bioanalyzer and agarose gel were used to check RNA quality, while a NanoDrop 2000 measured RNA concentration. V drops 4 bases and J drops 2 bases, leaving 18 bases in between. For CDR1 and CDR2, the germline V gene lists LGHNA and YSLEER. The CDR3 runs 16 amino acids, cysteine and phenylalanine included. The retained sequence is limited to the CDR3, 48 bases, with the frame set at the first base.

This same sample was also part of a study on T cells in Graves' hyperthyroidism and ophthalmopathy. Looking at the second paper: Stable Graves' hyperthyroidism was defined as the absence of progression to ophthalmopathy over 18 months of follow-up. Hyperthyroidism patients were aged 18 to 65 years and newly diagnosed, with disease duration of less than 2 months. Patients with uncontrolled infections, other autoimmune diseases, pregnancy or lactation were excluded. Diagnoses relied on clinical symptoms, serum thyroxine and TRAb, thyroid ultrasound and orbital computed tomography. The first round of RT-PCR for the TCR CDR3 was performed with the HTBI primer set and the Qiagen OneStep RT-PCR kit. Most expanded thyroid clonotypes (frequency above 0.001) were also found in blood, which suggests that blood repertoires may mirror thyroid immune responses. A model built on a 13 V-J signature distinguished ophthalmopathy from stable hyperthyroidism, reaching roughly 88% sensitivity and under 84% specificity in cross-validation and 80%/75% in testing. In validation, progression to ophthalmopathy was predicted by the model with nearly 71% sensitivity and 72.22% specificity, a median of about 6 months before onset. TCR V-J signatures able to tell the groups apart were searched for in a discovery cohort of 90 to 100 patients, of whom more than 40 had Graves' ophthalmopathy and roughly 57 had stable Graves' hyperthyroidism. An independent validation cohort of fewer than 20 hyperthyroidism patients and approximately 17 patients who later progressed to ophthalmopathy tested prospective prediction of ophthalmopathy. For training and testing, the 100 or so patients in the discovery cohort were randomly divided in a 7:3 ratio. In addition, the study compared T-cell repertoires in thyroid tissue and in blood from over 5 Graves' hyperthyroidism patients. Once sampling was done, hyperthyroidism patients were given methimazole at a starting dose of 30 mg daily, whereas ophthalmopathy patients were given high-dose intravenous methylprednisolone. Libraries were constructed in a second round of multiplex PCR, after which size selection and purification were carried out. Sequencing of the libraries was done on an Illumina HiSeq2000 using paired-end 100 bp reads. SOAPnuke was used to process the raw data, with reads discarded if the reads contained adapters or uncalled bases, had a mean Phred below 15, or lacked an exact constant-primer or identifier match. COPE v1.2.5 was used to merge the high-quality paired reads, and each unique nucleotide sequence was defined as a clonotype. MiTCR v1.1 was used to align clonotypes to the IMGT TRBV, TRBD and TRBJ reference segments. The analysis included only V-J combinations with a frequency above 0.0001, which together covered more than 99% of the repertoires. The TCS score was defined as the ratio of F50 (clonal expansion) to E x V (chaos), calculated using BLOSUM62-based TCRdist between CDR3 peptides within each V-J. Welch's t-statistics and random forest reduced roughly 500 V-J features to 13, which were used in a naive Bayes classifier (R e1071). Sample size was not statistically predetermined, and investigators were not blinded to group allocation. According to the paper, TCR Vbeta CDR3 sequencing was carried out on over 130 peripheral blood samples, which came from under 50 ophthalmopathy, roughly 75 hyperthyroidism and approximately 17 progressor patients.

This sequence was found in a woman between 18 and 29 years old with Graves disease. Donor details come from another sample of the same person, matched by shared clones. The specimen comprised peripheral blood mononuclear cells (PBMCs), sampled at new diagnosis, from a patient treated with antithyroid drugs. The rearrangement joined TRBV4-3 to TRBJ2-7; the D gene is perhaps TRBD1, on 5 matching bases. The nucleotides are TGCGCCAGCAGCCCTCTTGCCCAACAGGTCCCCTACGAGCAGTACTTC. Translated, it reads CASSPLAQQVPYEQYF.